This entry lists 3 T cell receptor beta chains sequenced from one sample in a study of control samples from healthy donors and cancer patients. Only in-frame clones appear in the TCRdb table, and some are missing; sequencing was by immunoSEQ multiplex PCR. The table records about 170,000 clones, about 91% of them present only once. The source material was blood. The receptors derive from a woman in her thirties or forties in good health.

This sequence joins TRBV6-1 and TRBJ1-5; D not certain. Trimming took off 1 base at V and 0 bases at J, with 7 bases between the two ends. Germline V CDR1 and CDR2: MNHNS, SASEGT. The CDR3 length is 15 residues. CDR3: CASSEEFYSNQPQHF. Here the CDR3 DNA reads TGTGCCAGCAGTGAAGAGTTCTATAGCAATCAGCCCCAGCATTTT.

CDR3 nucleotide sequence: TGTGCCAGCAGTTTACGTCGGCAGGATCCGGGCTACACCTTC. Translation: CASSLRRQDPGYTF. This chain uses TRBV6-2 or TRBV6-3 with TRBJ1-2; D call uncertain. The V and J ends lost 4 bases and 8 bases respectively, with 17 bases between them. Germline values: CDR1 MNHEY, CDR2 SVGEGT. The length of the CDR3 is 14 residues.

The CDR3 DNA is TGTGCCAGCAGTTTCACAGGGGGTACTGGTGGCTACACCTTC. This sequence encodes CASSFTGGTGGYTF. The V call is TRBV27, the J call TRBJ1-2, with 8 bases that match TRBD1. CDR3 length: 14 residues. Losses at the gene ends were 3 bases for V and 7 bases for J; bases not matched to a gene: 7. Looked up from germline, CDR1 is MNHEY and CDR2 is SMNVEV (reference sequence).